This T cell receptor beta chain was obtained from a study of shared clonotypes between healthy human individuals. Across the study: Each donor's CD4 naive and CD4 memory cells filled three plates apiece, CD8 naive two, and CD8 memory one. The study, taken as a whole, reports: Researchers sampled only blood; tissue repertoires likely differ. Clonotype sharing among the donors was expected to vary with sequencing depth.

V lost 0 bases, J lost 3 bases, and 12 bases lay in between. Germline CDR1 MNHEY, CDR2 SVGAGI. There are 16 residues in the CDR3. This clone was counted a single time. Its antigen remains unidentified. This sample includes further DNA sequences coding for the same CDR3. CD8 cells regarded as naive lacked CD45RO, were positively chosen for CCR7, and omitted terminally differentiated effector memory CD45RA+ cells. Everyone who donated was a Caucasian adult who lived in Nashville, Tennessee. TCRdb keeps only in-frame clones here, not all; method: immunoSEQ multiplex PCR. The table has a few million clones, 93% seen once.

The source material was naive CD8+ T cells from PBMCs. This rearrangement joins TRBV6-5 to TRBJ2-1; perhaps TRBD1 as D (6 bases). This receptor was obtained from a man aged 18 to 30 in good health. Some clones in this sample may be carry-over from other donors' samples. The DNA for the CDR3 is TGTGCCAGCAGTTACTCGGCAGGGGAAATCTACAATGAGCAGTTCTTC. Protein product: CASSYSAGEIYNEQFF.